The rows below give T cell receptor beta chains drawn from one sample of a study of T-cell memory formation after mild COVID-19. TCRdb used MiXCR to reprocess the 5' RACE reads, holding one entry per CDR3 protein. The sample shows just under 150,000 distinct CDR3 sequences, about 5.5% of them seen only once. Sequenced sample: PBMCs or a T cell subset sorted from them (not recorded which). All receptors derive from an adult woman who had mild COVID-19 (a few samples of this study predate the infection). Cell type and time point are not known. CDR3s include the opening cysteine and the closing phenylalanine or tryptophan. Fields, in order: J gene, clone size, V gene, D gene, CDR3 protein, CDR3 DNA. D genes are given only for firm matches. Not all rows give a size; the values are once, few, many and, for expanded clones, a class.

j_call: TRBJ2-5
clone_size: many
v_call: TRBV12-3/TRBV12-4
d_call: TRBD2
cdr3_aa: CASRISGRGRETQYF
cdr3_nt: TGTGCCAGCAGAATCAGCGGGAGGGGCCGAGAGACCCAGTACTTC

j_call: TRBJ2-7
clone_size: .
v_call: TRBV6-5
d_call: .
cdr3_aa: CASSYGAEQYF
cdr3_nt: TGTGCCAGCAGTTACGGGGCCGAGCAGTACTTC

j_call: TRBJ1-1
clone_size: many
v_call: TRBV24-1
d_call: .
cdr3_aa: CATSDVTNTEAFF
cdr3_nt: TGTGCCACCAGTGATGTGACGAACACTGAAGCTTTCTTT

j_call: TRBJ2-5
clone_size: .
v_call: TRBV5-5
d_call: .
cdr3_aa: CASSFLEGIRDTQYF
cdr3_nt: TGTGCCAGCAGCTTCCTCGAGGGGATAAGAGACACCCAGTACTTC

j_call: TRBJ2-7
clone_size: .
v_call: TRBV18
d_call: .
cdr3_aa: CASSLMGTYEQYF
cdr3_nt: TGTGCCAGCTCACTCATGGGTACCTACGAGCAGTACTTC

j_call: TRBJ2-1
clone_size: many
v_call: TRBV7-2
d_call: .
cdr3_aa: CASSLERYNEQFF
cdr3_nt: TGTGCCAGCAGCTTAGAACGTTACAATGAGCAGTTCTTC

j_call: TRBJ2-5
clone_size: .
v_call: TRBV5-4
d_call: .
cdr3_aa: CASSLALEETQYF
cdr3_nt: TGTGCCAGCAGCTTGGCCCTGGAAGAGACCCAGTACTTC

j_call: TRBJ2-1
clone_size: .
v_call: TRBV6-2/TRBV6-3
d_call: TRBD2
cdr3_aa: CASQRTSGGHHEQFF
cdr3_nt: TGTGCCAGCCAAAGGACTAGCGGGGGGCATCATGAGCAGTTCTTC

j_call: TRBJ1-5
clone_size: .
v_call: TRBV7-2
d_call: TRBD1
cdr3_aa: CASRIAGGRNQPQHF
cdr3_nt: TGTGCCAGCAGGATAGCAGGGGGCAGAAATCAGCCCCAGCATTTT

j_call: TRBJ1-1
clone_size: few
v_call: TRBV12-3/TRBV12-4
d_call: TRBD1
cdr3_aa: CASSYGQGSTEAFF
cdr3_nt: TGTGCCAGCAGCTACGGACAGGGGAGCACTGAAGCTTTCTTT

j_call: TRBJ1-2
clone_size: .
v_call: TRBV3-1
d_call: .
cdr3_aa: CASSQLSTAQGYTF
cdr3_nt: TGTGCCAGCAGCCAACTCTCTACGGCTCAGGGCTACACCTTC

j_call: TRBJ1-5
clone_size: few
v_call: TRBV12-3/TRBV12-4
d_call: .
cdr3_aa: CASSLSGYNQPQHF
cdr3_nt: TGTGCCAGCAGTTTATCAGGGTATAATCAGCCCCAGCATTTT